This T cell receptor beta chain derives from a study of PD-1 blockade in mismatch repair-deficient tumors. Profiled with immunoSEQ multiplex PCR; TCRdb holds only in-frame clones, not every one. The repertoire consists of 85,000 to 130,000 clones, with 82% occurring once and the leading ten covering 6.3%. Study results and limitations: Tumor-resident clones, often absent from pretreatment blood, expanded after pembrolizumab and then contracted.

Mismatch repair deficiency was confirmed in all patients, by PCR or immunohistochemistry. The TCR-sequenced patients were a few responders to pembrolizumab. Worth noting for this clone: Its antigen is unknown.

The germline gives CDR1 MDHEN, CDR2 SYDVKM. This CDR3 is 12 amino acids long. Trimming removed 8 bases at V and 6 bases at J, with 14 bases between. The sequence was collected from an adult with mismatch repair-deficient cancer. The material was peripheral blood, obtained approximately 35 weeks after starting pembrolizumab. The rearrangement links TRBV28 to TRBJ2-7; the D gene is possibly TRBD2 (6 bases). CDR3 sequence reads: CASGGTFGEQYF. CDR3 bases: TGTGCCAGCGGCGGGACCTTTGGCGAGCAGTACTTC. Full variable domain (missing parts from reference TRBV28 and TRBJ2-7): DVKVTQSSRYLVKRTGEKVFLECVQDMDHENMFWYRQDPGLGLRLIYFSYDVKMKEKGDIPEGYSVSREKKERFSLILESASTNQTSMYLCASGGTFGEQYFGPGTRLTVT.